This TCR beta chain is from a study of PD-1 blockade in classical Hodgkin lymphoma. In every patient, relapse followed autologous stem cell transplantation, while exposure to brentuximab vedotin differed. Trimming shortened V by 0 bases and J by 2 bases, and 5 bases separated the two germline ends. The CDR3 is 14 residues long. The germline V gene has CDR1 SGDLS and CDR2 YYNGEE. Produced via immunoSEQ multiplex PCR; TCRdb's table is partial and in-frame only. This sample has about 100,000 clones, with roughly 83% found just once. The sequences come from peripheral blood mononuclear cells (PBMCs), collected at baseline. The genes are TRBV9 and TRBJ2-2, with D tentatively TRBD2 (5 bases). The clonotype comes from a human donor with classical Hodgkin lymphoma. The CDR3 DNA follows: TGTGCCAGCAGCGTAGCGGGAAACACCGGGGAGCTGTTTTTT. Encoded protein: CASSVAGNTGELFF.